The subject of this entry is one TCR beta chain. CDR3 length: 16 residues. The germline V and J ends were trimmed by 0 bases and 2 bases, with 12 bases remaining between them. Germline CDR1 reads SNHLY; CDR2 reads FYNNEI. The sample comes from a study of T cell changes during pregnancy in multiple sclerosis. This table comes from immunoSEQ multiplex PCR, and its TCRdb copy is limited to in-frame clones, with some not included. The data show some 99,000 clones, approximately 93% seen once. V gene TRBV2 combines with J gene TRBJ2-3; the D gene is possibly TRBD2 (7 bases). The clonotype comes from a female donor with multiple sclerosis, enrolled in a pregnancy study. Sample: peripheral blood, taken after pregnancy. The CDR3 DNA follows: TGTGCCAGCAGTGAAGCGCGCGGGGGCATCACAGATACGCAGTATTTT. This codes for CASSEARGGITDTQYF.